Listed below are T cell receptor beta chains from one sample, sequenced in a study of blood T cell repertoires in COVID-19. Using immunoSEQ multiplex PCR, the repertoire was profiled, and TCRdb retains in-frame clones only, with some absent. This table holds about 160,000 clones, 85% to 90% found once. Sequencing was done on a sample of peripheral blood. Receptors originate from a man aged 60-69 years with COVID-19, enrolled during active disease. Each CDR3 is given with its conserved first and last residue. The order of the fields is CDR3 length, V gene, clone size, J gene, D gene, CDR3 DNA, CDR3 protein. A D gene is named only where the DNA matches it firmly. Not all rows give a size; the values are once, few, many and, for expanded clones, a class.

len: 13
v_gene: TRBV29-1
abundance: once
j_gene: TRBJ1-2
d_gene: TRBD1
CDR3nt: TGCAGCGTTGGGACAGGGGGGGACTATGGCTACACCTTC
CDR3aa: CSVGTGGDYGYTF

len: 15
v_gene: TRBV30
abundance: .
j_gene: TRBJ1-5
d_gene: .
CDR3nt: TGTGCCTGGAATCGGCAGGGGCCACACGCTCAGCCCCAGCATTTT
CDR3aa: CAWNRQGPHAQPQHF

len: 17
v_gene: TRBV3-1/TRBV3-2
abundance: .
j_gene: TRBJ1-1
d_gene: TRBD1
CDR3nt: TGTGCCAGCAGCCAAGATCCTAGACAGGGGGCGAACACTGAAGCTTTCTTT
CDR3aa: CASSQDPRQGANTEAFF

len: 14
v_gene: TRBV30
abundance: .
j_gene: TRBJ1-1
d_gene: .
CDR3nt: TGTGCCTGGTACCGACAGACAATGGACACTGAAGCTTTCTTT
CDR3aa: CAWYRQTMDTEAFF

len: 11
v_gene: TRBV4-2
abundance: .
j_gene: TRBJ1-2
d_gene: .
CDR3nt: TGTGCCAGCAGCCCCGGCGGAGGCTACACCTTC
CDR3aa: CASSPGGGYTF

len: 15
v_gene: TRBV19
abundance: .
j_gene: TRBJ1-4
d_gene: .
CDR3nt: TGTGCCAGTAGTGTAAGACAGAGAGAGAATGAAAAACTGTTTTTT
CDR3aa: CASSVRQRENEKLFF

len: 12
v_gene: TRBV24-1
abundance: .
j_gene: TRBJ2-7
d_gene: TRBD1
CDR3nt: TGTGCCACCAGTTGGACAGGGAACGAGCAGTACTTC
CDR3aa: CATSWTGNEQYF

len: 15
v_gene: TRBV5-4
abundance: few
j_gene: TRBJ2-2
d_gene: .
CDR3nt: TGTGCCAGCAGCAGAGGGGGATCCAACACCGGGGAGCTGTTTTTT
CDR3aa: CASSRGGSNTGELFF

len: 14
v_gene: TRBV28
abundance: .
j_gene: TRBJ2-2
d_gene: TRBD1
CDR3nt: TGTGCCTCTTGGGGACAGGGCGGCGCCGGGGAGCTGTTTTTT
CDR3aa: CASWGQGGAGELFF

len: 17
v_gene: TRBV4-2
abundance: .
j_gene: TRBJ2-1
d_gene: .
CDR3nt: TGTGCCAGCAGCCAAGATCTAGGGGTTAGCTCCTACAATGAGCAGTTCTTC
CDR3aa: CASSQDLGVSSYNEQFF

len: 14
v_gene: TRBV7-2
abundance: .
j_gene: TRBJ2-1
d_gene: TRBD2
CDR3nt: TGTGCCAGCAGGGGGACTAGCGGGAACAATGAGCAGTTCTTC
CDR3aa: CASRGTSGNNEQFF

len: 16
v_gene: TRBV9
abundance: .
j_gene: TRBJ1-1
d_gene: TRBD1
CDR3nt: TGTGCCAGCAGCCAGAGGGGGACAGTAGGACACACTGAAGCTTTCTTT
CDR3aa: CASSQRGTVGHTEAFF

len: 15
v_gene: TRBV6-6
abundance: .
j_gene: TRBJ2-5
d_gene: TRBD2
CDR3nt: TGTGCCAGCAGTCCACTAGCGGGGGGGCGGGAGACCCAGTACTTC
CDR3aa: CASSPLAGGRETQYF

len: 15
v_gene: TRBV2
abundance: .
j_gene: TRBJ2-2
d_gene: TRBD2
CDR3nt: TGTGCCAGCAGTGCGGGACTAGCGGACACCGGGGAGCTGTTTTTT
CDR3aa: CASSAGLADTGELFF

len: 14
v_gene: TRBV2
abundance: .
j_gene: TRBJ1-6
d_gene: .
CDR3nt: TGTGCCAGCAGGCCGAGCTCCTATAATTCACCCCTCCACTTT
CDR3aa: CASRPSSYNSPLHF

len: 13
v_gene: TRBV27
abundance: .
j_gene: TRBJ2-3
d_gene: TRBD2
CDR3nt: TGTGCCAGCAGTTTTGGAGCGGGGCTCCTACAGTATTTT
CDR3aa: CASSFGAGLLQYF

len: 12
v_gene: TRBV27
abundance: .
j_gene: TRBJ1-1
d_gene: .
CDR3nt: TGTGCCAGTTCCGTCCGAGGAACTGAAGCTTTCTTT
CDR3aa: CASSVRGTEAFF

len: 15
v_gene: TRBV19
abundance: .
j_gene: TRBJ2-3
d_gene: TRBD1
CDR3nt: TGTGCCAGTAGTATCCGGGACAGGGGAACAGATACGCAGTATTTT
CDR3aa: CASSIRDRGTDTQYF

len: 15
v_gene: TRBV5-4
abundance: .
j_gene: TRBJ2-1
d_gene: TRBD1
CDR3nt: TGTGCCAGCAGCTTGGGACAGGGGGCTTTCGGTGAGCAGTTCTTC
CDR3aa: CASSLGQGAFGEQFF

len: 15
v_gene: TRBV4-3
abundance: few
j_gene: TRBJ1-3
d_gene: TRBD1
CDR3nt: TGCGCCAGCAGCAGACAGGGTGGCCCTGGAAACACCATATATTTT
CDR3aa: CASSRQGGPGNTIYF

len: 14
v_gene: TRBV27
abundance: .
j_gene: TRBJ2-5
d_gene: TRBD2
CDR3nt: TGTGCCAGCAAGGCTAGCGGGGGGGTAGAGACCCAGTACTTC
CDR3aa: CASKASGGVETQYF

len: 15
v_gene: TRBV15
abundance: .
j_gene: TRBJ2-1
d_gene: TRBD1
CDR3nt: TGTGCCACCAGCAGAGTTATCGGGACAGCTGATGAGCAGTTCTTC
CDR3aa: CATSRVIGTADEQFF

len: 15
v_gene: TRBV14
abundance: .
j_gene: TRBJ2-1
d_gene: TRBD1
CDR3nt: TGTGCCAGCAGTCCCGGGACAGGGTCCTACAATGAGCAGTTCTTC
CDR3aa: CASSPGTGSYNEQFF

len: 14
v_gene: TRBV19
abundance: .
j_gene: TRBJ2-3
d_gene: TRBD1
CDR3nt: TGTGCCAGTAGAGGGACAGGGGGTCCAGATACGCAGTATTTT
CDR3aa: CASRGTGGPDTQYF